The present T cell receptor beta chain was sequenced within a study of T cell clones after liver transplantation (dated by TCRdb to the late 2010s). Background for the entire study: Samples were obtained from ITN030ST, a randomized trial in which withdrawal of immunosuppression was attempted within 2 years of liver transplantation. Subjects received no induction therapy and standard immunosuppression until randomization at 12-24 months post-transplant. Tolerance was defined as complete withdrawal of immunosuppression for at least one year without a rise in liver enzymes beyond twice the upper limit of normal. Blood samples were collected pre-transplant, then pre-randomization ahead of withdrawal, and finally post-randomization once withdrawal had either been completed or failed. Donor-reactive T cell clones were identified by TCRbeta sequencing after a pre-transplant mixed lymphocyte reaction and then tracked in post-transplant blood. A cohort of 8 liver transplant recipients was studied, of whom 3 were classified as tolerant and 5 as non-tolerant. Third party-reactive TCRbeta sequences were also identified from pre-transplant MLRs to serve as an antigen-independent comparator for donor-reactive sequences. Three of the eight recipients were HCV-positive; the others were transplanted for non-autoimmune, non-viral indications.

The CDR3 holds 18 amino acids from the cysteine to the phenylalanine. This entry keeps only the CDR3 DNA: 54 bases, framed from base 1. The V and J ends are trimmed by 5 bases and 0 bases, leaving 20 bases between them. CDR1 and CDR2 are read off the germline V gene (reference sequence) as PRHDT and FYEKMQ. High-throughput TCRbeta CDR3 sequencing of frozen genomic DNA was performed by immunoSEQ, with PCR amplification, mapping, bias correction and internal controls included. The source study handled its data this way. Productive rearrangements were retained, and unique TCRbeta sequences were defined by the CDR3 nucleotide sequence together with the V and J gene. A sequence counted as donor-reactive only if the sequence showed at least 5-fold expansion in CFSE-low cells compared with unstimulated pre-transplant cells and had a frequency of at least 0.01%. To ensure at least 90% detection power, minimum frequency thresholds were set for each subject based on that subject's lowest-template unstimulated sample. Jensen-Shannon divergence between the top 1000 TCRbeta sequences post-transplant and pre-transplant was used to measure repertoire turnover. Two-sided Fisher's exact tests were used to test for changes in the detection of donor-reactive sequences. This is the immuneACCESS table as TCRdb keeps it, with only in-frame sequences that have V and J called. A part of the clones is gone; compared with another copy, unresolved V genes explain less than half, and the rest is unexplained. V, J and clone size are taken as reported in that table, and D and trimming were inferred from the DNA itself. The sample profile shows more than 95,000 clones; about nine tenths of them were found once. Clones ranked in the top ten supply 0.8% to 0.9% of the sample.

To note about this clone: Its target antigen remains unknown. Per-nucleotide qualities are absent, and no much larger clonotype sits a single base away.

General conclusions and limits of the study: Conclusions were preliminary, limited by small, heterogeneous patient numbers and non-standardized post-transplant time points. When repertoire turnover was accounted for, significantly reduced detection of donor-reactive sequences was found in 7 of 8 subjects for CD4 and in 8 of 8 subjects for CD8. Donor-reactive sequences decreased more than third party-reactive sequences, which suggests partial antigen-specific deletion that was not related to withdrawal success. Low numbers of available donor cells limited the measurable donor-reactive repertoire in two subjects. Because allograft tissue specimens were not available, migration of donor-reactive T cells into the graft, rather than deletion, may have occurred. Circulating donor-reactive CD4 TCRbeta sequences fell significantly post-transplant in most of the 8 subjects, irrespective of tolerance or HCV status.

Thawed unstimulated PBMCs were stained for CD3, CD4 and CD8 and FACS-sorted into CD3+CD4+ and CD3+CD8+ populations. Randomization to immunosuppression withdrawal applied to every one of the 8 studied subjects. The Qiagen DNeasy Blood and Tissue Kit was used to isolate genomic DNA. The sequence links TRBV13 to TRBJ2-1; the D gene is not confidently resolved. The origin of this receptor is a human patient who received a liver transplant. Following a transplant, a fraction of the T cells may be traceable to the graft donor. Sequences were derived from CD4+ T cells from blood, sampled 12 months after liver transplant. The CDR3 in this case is CASSPPLRPRSSYNEQFF. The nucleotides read TGTGCCAGCAGCCCTCCTCTGAGACCCAGGAGCTCCTACAATGAGCAGTTCTTC.